A selection of T cell receptor beta chains follows, all from one sample in a study of Ad26.COV2.S vaccination and SARS-CoV-2 variants. Libraries were prepared by immunoSEQ multiplex PCR; TCRdb keeps only in-frame clonotypes and omits some of them. The sample holds about 350,000 clones, just over 90% seen once. The material sequenced was peripheral blood, taken after recovery from COVID-19. All receptors come from a human donor who had recovered from COVID-19. Both conserved end residues are part of each CDR3.

TRBV6-1	TRBJ1-3	CASSERSDGNTIYF
TRBV7-2	TRBJ2-5	CASSLRRGLGAGGQETQYF
TRBV2	TRBJ2-3	CASSDRGSTDTQYF
TRBV25-1	TRBJ1-1	CASRNPRGENTEAFF
TRBV6-2/TRBV6-3	TRBJ2-5	CASSYPPFPGTTPQETQYF
TRBV5-4	TRBJ1-3	CASSLAGEGRNTIYF
TRBV19	TRBJ1-5	CASRSLGEVRNQPQHF
TRBV3-1/TRBV3-2	TRBJ1-2	CASSLIGGALNYGYTF
TRBV7-9	TRBJ1-6	CASSLVTGLGNSPLHF
TRBV27	TRBJ2-3	CASNPYSARATDTQYF
TRBV6-6	TRBJ1-1	CASRDRVFVTEAFF
TRBV6-5	TRBJ2-7	CASSRQGHGSGEQYF
TRBV6-5	TRBJ1-2	CASSRQGNYGYTF
TRBV7-2	TRBJ1-1	CASSLAGNTEAFF
TRBV29-1	TRBJ2-1	CSVAEGVGEQFF
TRBV3-1/TRBV3-2	TRBJ2-1	CASSQVTGEEQFF
TRBV12-5	TRBJ1-1	CASGSYLGRTPRTEAFF
TRBV14	TRBJ1-1	CASSPRGASEAFF
TRBV7-3	TRBJ2-3	CASSQAGASTDTQYF
TRBV19	TRBJ1-2	CASIRDREYGYTF
TRBV5-1	TRBJ1-2	CASSSGTGGASYGYTF
TRBV7-9	TRBJ2-6	CASSLRGAGGANVLTF
TRBV7-9	TRBJ1-2	CASSLEAYPPYGYTF
TRBV2	TRBJ2-5	CASNERLVTETQYF
TRBV15	TRBJ1-5	CATSQTGDSNQPQHF
TRBV12-5	TRBJ2-6	CASGLATGTGAFGANVLTF
TRBV9	TRBJ1-3	CASSVRDRATGNTIYF
TRBV5-1	TRBJ2-7	CASSATSGVSYEQYF
TRBV19	TRBJ2-7	CASSSRRAGGIPYEQYF
TRBV6-4	TRBJ1-6	CASSPYRVGSPLHF
TRBV7-3	TRBJ2-1	CASSLIAGGPTYEQFF
TRBV5-1	TRBJ2-5	CASSFRLAGGSMIKTQYF
TRBV12-3/TRBV12-4	TRBJ2-3	CASSLGGHRAGDF
TRBV4-1	TRBJ2-2	CASSQVDGLAGANTGELFF
TRBV9	TRBJ1-3	CASSVRDSGNTIYF
TRBV27	TRBJ2-7	CASSLRRAGGTYEQYF
TRBV5-1	TRBJ2-3	CASSHGQGGDTQYF
TRBV7-2	TRBJ1-5	CASSLVVSDNQPQHF
TRBV2	TRBJ2-4	CASRPTGFAKNIQYF
TRBV6-5	TRBJ2-4	CASSLTGPQYF